This TCR beta chain was found in a study of T cell repertoires in cytomegalovirus infection. Study information: Recently identified HLA-C-restricted CMV epitopes and well-studied HLA-B-restricted CMV epitopes were used by the study. Indicated by public TCR beta signatures were CMV infection and matching HLA type. General study points: Public TCR beta family frequency separated CMV-and-HLA carriers, including in an independent cohort. Dominant in the ex vivo response were TCR beta clonotypes restricted by HLA-C and specific for CMV.

Germline loops: CDR1 LNHDA, CDR2 SQIVND (reference sequence). V gave up 8 bases and J gave up 6 bases; unmatched junction bases: 8. The CDR3 extends over 15 amino acids. TCRdb itself ran the reads through MiXCR, one entry per CDR3 protein. The table has about 400,000 distinct CDR3 sequences, 34% seen once. A note on this clonotype: Antigen unknown.

This TCR was sampled from a human donor in good health (CMV status not recorded). Some clones in this sample may be carry-over from other donors' samples. Sequences were derived from cultured PBMCs, sampled from culture after CMV antigen stimulation. The chain employs TRBV19 and TRBJ1-5, with TRBD1 identical over 12 bases. CDR3 coding DNA: TGTGCCAGTTGCTCCGGGACAGGGGGCGGTCAGCCCCAGCATTTT. The encoded protein is CASCSGTGGGQPQHF.